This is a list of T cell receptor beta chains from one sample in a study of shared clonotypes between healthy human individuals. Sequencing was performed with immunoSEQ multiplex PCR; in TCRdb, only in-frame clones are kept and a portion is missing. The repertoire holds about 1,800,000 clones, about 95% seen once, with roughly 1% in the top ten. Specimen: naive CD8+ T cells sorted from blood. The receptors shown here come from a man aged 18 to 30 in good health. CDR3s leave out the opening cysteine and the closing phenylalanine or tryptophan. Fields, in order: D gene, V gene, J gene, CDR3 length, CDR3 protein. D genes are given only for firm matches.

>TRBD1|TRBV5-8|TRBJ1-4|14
ASSLGPGQINEKLF
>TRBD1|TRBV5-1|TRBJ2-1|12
ASSMTGTYNEQF
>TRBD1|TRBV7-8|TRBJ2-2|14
ASSFPGTGNTGELF
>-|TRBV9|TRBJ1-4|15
ASSVVNRRSGFEKLF
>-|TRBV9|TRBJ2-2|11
ASSVKVAGELF
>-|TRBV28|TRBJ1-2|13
ASSRGRIPSYGYT
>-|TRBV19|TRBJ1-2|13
ATVERTATNYGYT
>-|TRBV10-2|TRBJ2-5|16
ASSEYRVPIGVGETQY
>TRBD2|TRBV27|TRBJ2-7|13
ASSSTSGSPYEQY
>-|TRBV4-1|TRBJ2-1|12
ASSLDAEAGEQF
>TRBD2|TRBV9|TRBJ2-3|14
ASSTPQGLAIDTQY
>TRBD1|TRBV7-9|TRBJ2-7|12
ASSARTGFHEQY
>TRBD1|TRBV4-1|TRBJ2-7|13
ASSQDPGQSYEQY
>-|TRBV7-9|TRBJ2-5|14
ASSFRPDRNEETQY
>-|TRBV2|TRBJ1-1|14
ASSHDSKDMNTEAF
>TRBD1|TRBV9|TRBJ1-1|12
ASSTRQGNTEAF
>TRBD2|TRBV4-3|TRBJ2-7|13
ASSQGGEGSYEQY
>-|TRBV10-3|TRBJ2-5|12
AISETGQQETQY
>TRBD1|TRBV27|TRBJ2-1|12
ASSLRDRYNEQF
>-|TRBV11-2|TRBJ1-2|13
ASSPEMHSFYGYT
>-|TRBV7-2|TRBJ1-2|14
ASSEFDGDYNYGYT
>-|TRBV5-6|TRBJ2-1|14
ASSFKGVPSYNEQF
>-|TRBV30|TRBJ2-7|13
AWSVGRAGPYEQY
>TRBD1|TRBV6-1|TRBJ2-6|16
ASSEGDRVYSGANVLT
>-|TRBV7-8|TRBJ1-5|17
ASSSLGTGSLLSNQPQH
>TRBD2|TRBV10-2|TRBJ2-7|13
ASSEPGGGAGEQY
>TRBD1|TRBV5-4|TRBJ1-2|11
ASSLEQGAGYT
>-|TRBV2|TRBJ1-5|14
ASSALTGTPDQPQH
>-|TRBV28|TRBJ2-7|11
ASSPRQYYEQY
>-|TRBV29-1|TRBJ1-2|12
SVPLGGLGYGYT
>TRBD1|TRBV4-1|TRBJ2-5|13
ASSYRQGHQETQY
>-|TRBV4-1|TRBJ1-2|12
ASSLTAAVGGYT
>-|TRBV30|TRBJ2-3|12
AWSVQASTDTQY
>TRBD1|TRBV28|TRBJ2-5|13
ASTPPGQGEETQY
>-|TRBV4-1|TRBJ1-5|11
ASSQESSQPQH
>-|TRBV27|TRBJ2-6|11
ASSPHGANVLT
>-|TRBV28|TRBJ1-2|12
ASSTRSSGYGYT
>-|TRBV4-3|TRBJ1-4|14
ASSQEGDVVWEKLF
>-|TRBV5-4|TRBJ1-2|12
ASSLRVGDYGYT
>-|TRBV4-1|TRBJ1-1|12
ASSPPRAGNKAF
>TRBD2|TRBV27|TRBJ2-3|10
ASSSSGDTQY
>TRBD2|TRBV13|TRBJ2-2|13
ASSSTGGGTGELF